Listed below are T cell receptor beta chains from one sample, sequenced in a study of T cells in Graves' hyperthyroidism and ophthalmopathy. TCRdb re-analysed the multiplex PCR reads in MiXCR, keeping a single row per CDR3 protein. Of 550,000 to 850,000 distinct CDR3 sequences listed, roughly 20% are singletons. Sequenced: blood. These receptors were obtained from a woman aged 50 to 60 with Graves' hyperthyroidism that later progressed to Graves' ophthalmopathy. The CDR3 runs from the conserved cysteine through the conserved F or W. A D gene is named only where the DNA matches it firmly. Clone size is shown for a subset of rows, as once, few, many or a class of expanded clone.

CDR3 protein,CDR3 DNA,J gene,D gene,V gene,clone size
CSVADRVSGNTIYF,TGCAGCGTTGCAGACCGCGTCTCTGGAAACACCATATATTTT,TRBJ1-3,NA,TRBV29-1,NA
CASSLAPKGSSTDTQYF,TGTGCCAGCAGCTTAGCCCCTAAGGGTTCTAGCACAGATACGCAGTATTTT,TRBJ2-3,NA,TRBV7-3,few
CASKQDGVDEQYF,TGTGCCAGTAAGCAGGACGGAGTCGACGAGCAGTACTTC,TRBJ2-7,NA,TRBV19,many
CAISELGYGYTF,TGTGCCATCAGTGAGTTGGGCTATGGCTACACCTTC,TRBJ1-2,NA,TRBV10-3,NA
CSARTGALTEAFF,TGCAGTGCTCGGACAGGGGCGCTGACTGAAGCTTTCTTT,TRBJ1-1,TRBD1,TRBV20-1,many
CASRFDPKVTDTQYF,TGTGCCAGTAGGTTCGACCCGAAAGTTACAGATACGCAGTATTTT,TRBJ2-3,NA,TRBV19,NA
CASSHRDNYEQYF,TGTGCCAGTAGCCACCGGGACAACTACGAGCAGTACTTC,TRBJ2-7,NA,TRBV19,NA
CASSYSERVGTEAFF,TGTGCCAGCAGTTACTCAGAAAGGGTAGGGACTGAAGCTTTCTTT,TRBJ1-1,NA,TRBV6-6,many
CASSKDRPKNTIYF,TGTGCCAGCAGCAAGGACAGGCCGAAGAACACCATATATTTT,TRBJ1-3,TRBD1,TRBV6-1,many
CASSYSKRGITDTQYF,TGTGCCAGCAGTTACTCAAAGCGGGGTATTACAGATACGCAGTATTTT,TRBJ2-3,TRBD2,TRBV6-5,many
CASSPRTSLAKNIQYF,TGCGCCAGCAGCCCGCGGACGTCCCTAGCCAAAAACATTCAGTACTTC,TRBJ2-4,NA,TRBV5-1,many
CASGILAGESDTQYF,TGTGCCAGCGGAATACTAGCGGGGGAGTCAGATACGCAGTATTTT,TRBJ2-3,TRBD2,TRBV25-1,NA
CASSLGGLGSNQPQHF,TGTGCCAGCAGCTTGGGAGGTTTGGGTAGCAATCAGCCCCAGCATTTT,TRBJ1-5,NA,TRBV5-5,few
CASRAPGTSGGSNEQFF,TGTGCCAGCAGGGCACCCGGGACTAGCGGGGGCAGCAATGAGCAGTTCTTC,TRBJ2-1,TRBD2,TRBV6-1,many
CASSQGGGTSGGSNYGYTF,TGCGCCAGCAGCCAAGGTGGGGGTACATCAGGGGGCTCTAACTATGGCTACACCTTC,TRBJ1-2,TRBD1,TRBV5-1,few
CASSQSGDATNEKLFF,TGTGCCAGCAGCCAGTCCGGGGATGCAACTAATGAAAAACTGTTTTTT,TRBJ1-4,NA,TRBV3-1,NA
CASSGDISSYNEQFF,TGTGCCAGCAGTGGAGACATAAGCTCCTACAATGAGCAGTTCTTC,TRBJ2-1,NA,TRBV2,few
CASSLRSGGSSYNEQFF,TGTGCCAGCAGCTTACGGAGCGGGGGGAGCTCCTACAATGAGCAGTTCTTC,TRBJ2-1,TRBD2,TRBV3-1,many
CSARDRNAAHSTDTQYF,TGCAGTGCTAGAGATCGAAACGCGGCCCATAGCACAGATACGCAGTATTTT,TRBJ2-3,NA,TRBV20-1,many
CASTPGAASGNTIYF,TGTGCCAGTACCCCGGGGGCGGCCTCTGGAAACACCATATATTTT,TRBJ1-3,NA,TRBV19,once
CASSITLGRYQPQHF,TGTGCCAGTAGTATAACCCTGGGCCGGTATCAGCCCCAGCATTTT,TRBJ1-5,NA,TRBV19,NA
CSAPRLAGGPPAPDTQYF,TGCAGTGCACCCAGACTAGCGGGGGGGCCTCCGGCTCCAGATACGCAGTATTTT,TRBJ2-3,TRBD2,TRBV20-1,NA
CSARDHRVGFYTEAFF,TGCAGTGCTAGAGATCACCGGGTGGGGTTTTACACTGAAGCTTTCTTT,TRBJ1-1,NA,TRBV20-1,once
CASSFSGGQAYNEQFF,TGTGCCAGCAGCTTCAGCGGGGGGCAAGCCTACAATGAGCAGTTCTTC,TRBJ2-1,TRBD2,TRBV14,many
CASSLVSNYNEQFF,TGCGCCAGCAGCTTGGTTTCGAATTACAATGAGCAGTTCTTC,TRBJ2-1,NA,TRBV5-1,few
CASSLLRPGTGELFF,TGTGCCAGCAGCCTCCTCCGCCCGGGGACCGGGGAGCTGTTTTTT,TRBJ2-2,NA,TRBV14,NA
CASRSTGGLGAFF,TGTGCCAGCAGGTCGACAGGGGGCTTGGGTGCTTTCTTT,TRBJ1-1,TRBD1,TRBV12-3/TRBV12-4,few
CASTSAPGETNYGYTF,TGTGCCAGCACCTCGGCCCCCGGGGAAACTAACTATGGCTACACCTTC,TRBJ1-2,NA,TRBV5-4,NA
CASNLGLPYGYTF,TGTGCCAGTAACCTCGGGCTCCCCTATGGCTACACCTTC,TRBJ1-2,NA,TRBV19,NA
CASSLLAGDKETQYF,TGTGCCAGCAGCTTACTAGCGGGGGACAAAGAGACCCAGTACTTC,TRBJ2-5,TRBD2,TRBV3-1,many
CASSVAPMGGLTEAFF,TGTGCCAGCAGCGTGGCCCCAATGGGAGGGCTCACTGAAGCTTTCTTT,TRBJ1-1,NA,TRBV9,many
CASGQDGSPLHF,TGCGCCAGCGGACAGGACGGTTCACCCCTCCACTTT,TRBJ1-6,TRBD1,TRBV5-1,many
CASSLNGKLNTEAFF,TGTGCCAGCAGCTTAAACGGGAAGCTGAACACTGAAGCTTTCTTT,TRBJ1-1,NA,TRBV11-2,NA
CASSRPGQEVAQYF,TGTGCCAGCAGCCGGCCTGGACAGGAGGTGGCCCAGTACTTC,TRBJ2-5,TRBD1,TRBV7-2,many
CASSQGDGDYEQYF,TGTGCCAGCAGTCAAGGGGACGGAGACTACGAGCAGTACTTC,TRBJ2-7,NA,TRBV3-1,NA
CASRPSTPRTGELFF,TGTGCCAGCAGACCCTCCACCCCCCGAACCGGGGAGCTGTTTTTT,TRBJ2-2,NA,TRBV28,few
CATSRASGGPDTQYF,TGTGCCACCAGCAGAGCAAGCGGGGGCCCAGATACGCAGTATTTT,TRBJ2-3,TRBD2,TRBV15,few
CAWSGLTENTEAFF,TGTGCCTGGAGCGGTTTGACAGAGAACACTGAAGCTTTCTTT,TRBJ1-1,NA,TRBV30,many
CAWSVSRVTGELFF,TGTGCCTGGAGTGTATCCAGGGTTACCGGGGAGCTGTTTTTT,TRBJ2-2,NA,TRBV30,few
CASSIVRRGNQPQHF,TGTGCCAGTAGTATTGTGCGGCGGGGCAATCAGCCCCAGCATTTT,TRBJ1-5,NA,TRBV19,NA
CASSQATGWFEAFF,TGTGCCAGCAGCCAAGCTACAGGTTGGTTTGAAGCTTTCTTT,TRBJ1-1,NA,TRBV3-1,many
CASSLGQVIQYF,TGTGCCAGCAGCTTAGGCCAAGTCATTCAGTACTTC,TRBJ2-4,NA,TRBV11-2,many
CSARNSNSYEQYF,TGCAGTGCTAGGAACAGTAACTCCTACGAGCAGTACTTC,TRBJ2-7,NA,TRBV20-1,many
CASSLRSRQGAREKLFF,TGTGCCAGCAGCTTAAGATCGAGACAGGGGGCGCGCGAAAAACTGTTTTTT,TRBJ1-4,TRBD1,TRBV7-2,NA
CASSLAQGIAKNIQYF,TGTGCCAGCAGCTTAGCGCAGGGGATAGCCAAAAACATTCAGTACTTC,TRBJ2-4,NA,TRBV7-8,many
CASSLDRLNNQPQHF,TGTGCCAGCTCTTTGGACAGGCTTAACAATCAGCCCCAGCATTTT,TRBJ1-5,TRBD1,TRBV6-1,few
CASSGGSGNEQYF,TGTGCCAGCAGCGGCGGTTCAGGGAACGAGCAGTACTTC,TRBJ2-7,NA,TRBV7-2,few
CASSLFTGLDNEQFF,TGTGCCAGCAGTTTATTCACGGGACTAGACAATGAGCAGTTCTTC,TRBJ2-1,TRBD2,TRBV27,NA
CASSQERSGNTIYF,TGTGCCAGCAGCCAAGAAAGGTCTGGAAACACCATATATTTT,TRBJ1-3,NA,TRBV3-1,many
CASSQRQRQGGTGELFF,TGTGCCAGCAGCCAAAGACAACGACAGGGAGGCACCGGGGAGCTGTTTTTT,TRBJ2-2,NA,TRBV3-1,NA
CSASFRGGFEQYF,TGCAGTGCTAGTTTCCGGGGGGGCTTCGAGCAGTACTTC,TRBJ2-7,TRBD2,TRBV20-1,NA
CASSKRLRDTQYF,TGTGCCAGCAGCAAAAGACTACGGGATACGCAGTATTTT,TRBJ2-3,NA,TRBV7-3,NA
CASSQDGGTRGGEQFF,TGCGCCAGCAGCCAAGACGGGGGTACGCGCGGGGGTGAGCAGTTCTTC,TRBJ2-1,TRBD2,TRBV4-1,few
CASSLSGGALETQYF,TGTGCCAGCAGTCTTAGCGGGGGGGCCTTAGAGACCCAGTACTTC,TRBJ2-5,TRBD2,TRBV7-2,NA